The 13 T cell receptor beta chains listed next were all sequenced from one sample in a study of identical twins. In TCRdb, the 5' RACE reads were re-called with MiXCR into one record per CDR3 protein. The top ten clones hold 7% to 9.5% of a sample with approximately 260,000 distinct CDR3 sequences, more than 12% of them seen once. Specimen: memory (CD45RO+) T cells sorted from blood. These receptors were taken from a young woman in good health.

This clonotype has ten or more counts. The V gene is TRBV12-3 or TRBV12-4, the J gene TRBJ1-2; unclear D gene. Trimming removed 5 bases at V and 2 bases at J, with 6 bases between. This CDR3 comprises 12 residues. The CDR3 DNA follows: TGTGCCAGCAGTAACAAAAACTATGGCTACACCTTC. Encoded protein: CASSNKNYGYTF.

The chain recombines TRBV11-1 with TRBJ1-1; 8 bases match TRBD1. Trimming cost V 5 bases and J 3 bases; bases outside gene matches: 20. This CDR3 comprises 19 residues. Looked up from germline, CDR1 is SGHAT and CDR2 is FQDESV (reference sequence). CDR3 residues: CASSRTPRRTGKGDTEAFF. Written as DNA, the CDR3 is TGTGCCAGCAGCCGTACCCCCAGACGGACAGGGAAAGGGGACACTGAAGCTTTCTTT.

The chain employs TRBV20-1 and TRBJ2-5; 13 positions match TRBD2. The V and J ends lost 0 bases and 5 bases, in that order; junction bases with no gene match: 6. Germline values: CDR1 DFQATT, CDR2 SNEGSKA (reference sequence). The CDR3 covers 16 residues. CDR3 sequence reads: CSARDGLAGVWETQYF. The CDR3, as DNA: TGCAGTGCTAGAGATGGACTAGCGGGAGTCTGGGAGACCCAGTACTTC.

V gene TRBV29-1 combines with J gene TRBJ2-3; unclear D gene. The length of the CDR3 is 12 residues. V lost 3 bases to trimming and J lost 0 bases, with 4 bases between them. CDR1 is SQVTM, CDR2 ANQGSEA, per germline. The CDR3 spells CSVDISTDTQYF. The DNA of the CDR3 is TGCAGCGTTGATATTAGCACAGATACGCAGTATTTT.

This clonotype was observed a single time. CDR3 in DNA: TGTGCCAGCAGTCTAGGGGGGGCCCCGGGAGGGACTGAAGCTTTCTTT. This encodes CASSLGGAPGGTEAFF. The genes are TRBV6-1 and TRBJ1-1, with D possibly TRBD1 on 6 matching bases. Germline CDR1 is MNHNS and CDR2 is SASEGT. Deletions cut 5 bases from V and 5 bases from J, with 21 bases between. The CDR3 contains 16 residues.

This clonotype showed up just a few times. J is TRBJ2-7 and V is TRBV5-1; maybe TRBD1 (6 bases). Trimming took off 5 bases at V and 4 bases at J, with 16 bases between the two ends. This CDR3 is 14 amino acids long. Germline lookup yields CDR1 SGHRS and CDR2 YFSETQ. The CDR3 sequence is CASSGAGVGYEQYF. The CDR3, as DNA: TGCGCCAGCAGTGGAGCAGGGGTAGGGTACGAGCAGTACTTC.

The chain couples TRBV5-6 to TRBJ2-3, with 13 bases fitting TRBD2. Germline V CDR1 and CDR2: SGHDT, YYEEEE. V lost 5 bases and J lost 2; bases outside the gene matches: 8. This CDR3 has 17 amino acids. CDR3 residues: CASRIIGLAGDTDTQYF. CDR3 nucleotide sequence: TGTGCCAGCAGGATAATCGGACTAGCGGGGGACACAGATACGCAGTATTTT.

This clonotype occurred many times. The chain uses TRBV25-1 and TRBJ2-1; TRBD2 agrees at 9 bases. Trimming removed 5 bases from V and 9 bases from J; junction bases left unmatched: 20. The CDR3 has 18 amino acids. CDR1 MGHDK and CDR2 SYGVNS come from the germline V gene. DNA for the CDR3: TGTGCCAGCAGTTCCCTAGCGGGATTGAATCCCCAGAGGGGTGAGCAGTTCTTC. Its translation: CASSSLAGLNPQRGEQFF.

Ten or more counts support this clonotype. V is TRBV11-2 and J is TRBJ2-5, with TRBD1 matching over 11 bases. V was clipped by 2 bases and J by 5 bases; unmatched bases: 13. This CDR3 comprises 18 residues. Germline values: CDR1 SGHAT, CDR2 FQNNGV. The CDR3 reads CASSLKWGQGGRQETQYF. The CDR3 nucleotides are TGTGCCAGCAGCTTAAAGTGGGGACAGGGGGGGAGACAGGAGACCCAGTACTTC.

The V and J genes are TRBV29-1 and TRBJ2-3; 7 positions match TRBD2. CDR1 SQVTM and CDR2 ANQGSEA come from the germline V gene. V was pared by 5 bases and J by 3 bases, with 5 bases of the junction left unmatched. The CDR3 runs 13 residues. CDR3 loop: CSVSVGGTDTQYF. DNA for the CDR3: TGCAGCGTTTCTGTCGGGGGGACAGATACGCAGTATTTT.

V gene TRBV7-9 combines with J gene TRBJ2-7; 8 bases match TRBD2. The junction had 7 bases not matched to a gene; V was cut back by 1 base and J by 2 bases. The CDR3 covers 16 residues. Germline CDR1 SEHNR, CDR2 FQNEAQ (reference sequence). The DNA of the CDR3 is TGTGCCAGCAGCTTAGATCGGCTAGCGGGCGCCTACGAGCAGTACTTC. Translation: CASSLDRLAGAYEQYF.

V usage is TRBV3-1 and J usage is TRBJ2-2; 12 nucleotides agree with TRBD1. This CDR3 is built from 16 residues. Unmatched junction bases numbered 4, after V lost 1 base and J lost 7 bases. Germline loops: CDR1 LGHDT, CDR2 YNNKEL (reference sequence). In DNA, the CDR3 is TGTGCCAGCAGCCAAGCAGGGACAGGGGGCAGCGGGGAGCTGTTTTTT. Translating it yields CASSQAGTGGSGELFF.

CDR3 nucleotide sequence: TGTGCCAGCAGAAGACTTTACAATGAGCAGTTCTTC. Encoded protein: CASRRLYNEQFF. This chain connects TRBV6-2 or TRBV6-3 to TRBJ2-1; D unresolved. Germline values: CDR1 MNHEY, CDR2 SVGEGT. V gave up 6 bases and J gave up 4 bases, with 7 bases separating them. This CDR3 contains 12 residues.